This TCR beta chain was profiled in a study of blood T cell repertoires in COVID-19. Study summary: COVID-19 samples collected from the United States, Italy and Spain covered acute and convalescent phases. PBMCs, B-cell-depleted T cells, or T cells provided the cDNA or gDNA that made up the material.

The V gene lost 2 bases and the J gene lost 3 bases, with 7 bases spanning the gap. CDR1 is SGHTA and CDR2 is FQGNSA in the germline V gene. This CDR3 has 13 amino acids. Study processing details: Estimation of nucleated cell counts was performed using reference gene primer amplification. Method: immunoSEQ multiplex PCR; TCRdb's copy keeps in-frame clones and lacks some. V, J and clone size are taken as reported in that table, and D and trimming were inferred from the DNA itself. The profile shows some 200,000 clones, around 82% of them singletons. The chain is built from TRBV7-2 and TRBJ2-5, with D unresolved. Sample: peripheral blood. This TCR came from a woman aged 30 to 39 who had recovered from COVID-19. CDR3 in amino acids: CASSLSSKETQYF. The DNA for the CDR3 is TGTGCCAGCAGCTTAAGCTCTAAAGAGACCCAGTACTTC. Full variable domain (remainder filled in from reference TRBV7-2 and TRBJ2-5): GAGVSQSPSNKVTEKGKDVELRCDPISGHTALYWYRQSLGQGLEFLIYFQGNSAPDKSGLPSDRFSAERTGGSVSTLTIQRTQQEDSAVYLCASSLSSKETQYFGPGTRLLVL.